One and the same sample provided the 12 T cell receptor beta chains below, sequenced in a study of beta chain features in type 1 diabetes (dated by TCRdb to 2016 to 2019). Their antigen targets remain unknown. Paper-wide results and their limitations: A moderate but significant shortening of TCRB CDR3 length was observed in type 1 diabetes patients in all four CD4+ subsets.

Library creation used the immunoSEQ multiplex PCR assay. All of the isolated RNA was reverse transcribed with the High Capacity cDNA Reverse Transcription Kit, so expressed TCRB transcripts were sequenced. TCRdb holds this immuneACCESS table with in-frame rearrangements only. Some clones are missing; in checked studies, unresolved V genes explain under half, and the rest has no known cause. For this sample the table gives hundreds of thousands of clones, of which over 11% were detected only once. Less than 0.04% of the sample goes to the ten largest clones. Sequenced input: naive CD4+ T cells from blood. In the paper's terms, the cell subset or site label means: true naive CD4+ T cells. The receptor set was obtained from a man between 18 and 29 years old with type 1 diabetes.

This clone was observed a few times. The V gene is TRBV6-5, the J gene TRBJ1-1; D gene uncertain. There are 13 residues in the CDR3. Germline V gives CDR1 MNHEY, CDR2 SVGAGI. V was cut by 4 bases and J by 7 bases, with 13 bases left in between. CDR3 protein: CASSSPGSGEAFF. The CDR3 nucleotides are TGTGCCAGCAGTTCCCCCGGGTCGGGTGAAGCTTTCTTT.

This clone was counted only a few times. This chain joins TRBV30 and TRBJ1-4, with a tentative D call TRBD1 (5 bases). V shed 7 bases and J shed 8 bases, with 14 bases lying between them. Per germline, CDR1 GTSNPN and CDR2 SVGIG (reference sequence). The CDR3 extends over 12 amino acids. CDR3 loop: CALTVGSEKLFF. CDR3 in DNA: TGTGCCTTGACAGTGGGCTCGGAAAAACTGTTTTTT. Based on the CDR3 plus reference TRBV30 and TRBJ1-4, the full variable domain is SQTIHQWPATLVQPVGSPLSLECTVEGTSNPNLYWYRQAAGRGLQLLFYSVGIGQISSEVPQNLSASRPQDRQFILSSKKLLLSDSGFYLCALTVGSEKLFFGSGTQLSVL.

This clone turned up a few times. The chain combines TRBV10-3 with TRBJ1-4; 8 positions agree with TRBD1. Trimming at V came to 0 bases and at J to 10 bases, leaving 10 bases not matched to a gene. The germline V gene encodes CDR1 ENHRY and CDR2 SYGVKD. This CDR3 is 16 amino acids long. CDR3 DNA sequence: TGTGCCATCAGTGAGTCGGTAGCCAGGGGGCTTGGAAAACTGTTTTTT. Translating it yields CAISESVARGLGKLFF.

This clone showed up just a few times. The chain recombines TRBV5-4 with TRBJ2-5; D may be TRBD1 (6 bases). In germline, CDR1 is SGHNT, CDR2 YYREEE (reference sequence). V lost 5 bases, J lost 5 bases, and 16 bases lay in between. The CDR3 loop spans 14 amino acids. The CDR3 sequence is CASSYQQGSETQYF. As DNA, the CDR3 is TGTGCCAGCAGTTATCAACAGGGATCGGAGACCCAGTACTTC.

Points on this clone: Additional DNA sequences in this sample encode the identical CDR3. This chain joins TRBV30 and TRBJ2-3; the match to TRBD1 covers 8 bases. Germline loops: CDR1 GTSNPN, CDR2 SVGIG (reference sequence). CDR3 length equals 14 residues. Unmatched junction bases numbered 3, after V lost 3 bases and J lost 1 base. The CDR3 loop reads CAWRTTGGTDTQYF. In nucleotides, the CDR3 is TGTGCCTGGAGAACGACAGGGGGCACAGATACGCAGTATTTT.

A few counts support this clone. The rearrangement links TRBV4-1 to TRBJ2-7, with TRBD2 matching over 9 bases. The length of the CDR3 is 16 residues. CDR1 is MGHRA and CDR2 is YSYEKL in the germline V gene. The ends lost 0 bases at V and 4 bases at J; junction bases unmatched: 7. Here the CDR3 reads CASSQERRGGRYEQYF. The CDR3 DNA reads TGCGCCAGCAGCCAAGAAAGGCGGGGGGGCCGGTACGAGCAGTACTTC.

The chain couples TRBV6-5 to TRBJ1-1; D remains unclear. Germline CDR1 reads MNHEY; CDR2 reads SVGAGI. V lost 0 bases, J lost 11 bases, and 13 bases lay in between. This CDR3 region has 13 residues. CDR3 sequence (DNA): TGTGCCAGCAGTTACTCAGCCGACATTCCGGCTTTCTTT. Its translation is CASSYSADIPAFF.

The J gene is TRBJ2-6, the V gene TRBV30; TRBD1 aligns across 7 bases. CDR1 is GTSNPN and CDR2 is SVGIG in the germline V gene (reference sequence). V dropped 1 base and J dropped 2; count of bases not matched to a gene: 8. The CDR3 loop spans 17 amino acids. The CDR3 DNA reads as TGTGCCTGGAGTGGAAACAGGGGTCTTACTGGGGCCAACGTCCTGACTTTC. Residues: CAWSGNRGLTGANVLTF.

This clone occurred a few times. The V call is TRBV21-1, the J call TRBJ2-7; the table's D call of TRBD2 was not tested on the DNA. TRBV21-1 is deemed a pseudogene. This CDR3 comprises 15 residues. The CDR3 DNA is TGTGCCAGCATTCCTACTAGCGGGAGGGCTTACGAGCAGTACTTC. Its translation: CASIPTSGRAYEQYF.

This chain uses TRBV7-2 with TRBJ1-5, with TRBD1 matching over 8 bases. CDR3 length: 15 amino acids. After removal of 5 bases from V and 1 base from J, the junction contained 4 bases not matched to a gene. Germline CDR1 SGHTA, CDR2 FQGNSA. This CDR3 reads CASSPRTGSNQPQHF. CDR3 bases: TGTGCCAGCAGCCCGAGGACAGGGAGCAATCAGCCCCAGCATTTT.

This clone was counted between two and nine times. This sequence joins TRBV7-2 and TRBJ2-5, with unresolved D. CDR1 SGHTA and CDR2 FQGNSA come from the germline V gene. CDR3 length: 11 residues. V lost 1 base, J lost 7 bases, and 4 bases lay in between. The CDR3 DNA follows: TGTGCCAGCAGCTTAGGGGGGACCCAGTACTTC. Protein sequence: CASSLGGTQYF.

This clone was recorded a few times. CDR3 nucleotides: TGTGCCAGCAGCGCCCAGGGACAGGGAAACAACATTCAGTACTTC. Its protein is CASSAQGQGNNIQYF. V is TRBV5-4 and J is TRBJ2-4, with TRBD1 identical over 9 bases. J was trimmed by 7 bases and V by 4 bases; bases with no gene match: 9. Germline V lookup: CDR1 SGHNT, CDR2 YYREEE (reference sequence). The CDR3 loop spans 15 amino acids.